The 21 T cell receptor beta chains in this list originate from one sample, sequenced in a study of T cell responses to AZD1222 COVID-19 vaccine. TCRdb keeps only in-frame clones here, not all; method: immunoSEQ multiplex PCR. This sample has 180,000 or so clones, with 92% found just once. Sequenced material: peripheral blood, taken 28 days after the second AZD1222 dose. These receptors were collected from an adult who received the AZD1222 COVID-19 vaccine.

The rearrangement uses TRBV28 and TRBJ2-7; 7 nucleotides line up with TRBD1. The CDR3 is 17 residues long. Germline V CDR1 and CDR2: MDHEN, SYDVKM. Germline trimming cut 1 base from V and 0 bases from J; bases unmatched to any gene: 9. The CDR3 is CASSLSTLQGSSYEQYF. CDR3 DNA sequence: TGTGCCAGCAGTTTATCGACACTACAGGGGAGCTCCTACGAGCAGTACTTC.

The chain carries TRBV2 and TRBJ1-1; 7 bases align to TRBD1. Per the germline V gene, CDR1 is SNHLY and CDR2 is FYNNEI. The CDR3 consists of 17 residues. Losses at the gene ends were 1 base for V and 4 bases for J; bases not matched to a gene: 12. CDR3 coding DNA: TGTGCCAGCAGTGAAGGGAGATCTTGGTACAGGGGCACTGAAGCTTTCTTT. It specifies CASSEGRSWYRGTEAFF.

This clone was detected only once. CDR3 nucleotides: TGTGCCAGCAGCCAAGGGGAGGCGGATGGGGGCACTGAAGCTTTCTTT. This translates into CASSQGEADGGTEAFF. J is TRBJ1-1 and V is TRBV4-2; a weak D match, TRBD1 (5 bases). Per germline, CDR1 LGHNA and CDR2 YNFKEQ. Trimming removed 1 base from V and 4 bases from J, with 16 bases in between. The CDR3 covers 16 residues.

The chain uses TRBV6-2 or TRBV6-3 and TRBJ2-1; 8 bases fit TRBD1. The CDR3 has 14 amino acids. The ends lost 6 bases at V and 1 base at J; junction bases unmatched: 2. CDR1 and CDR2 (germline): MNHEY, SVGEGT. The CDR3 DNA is TGTGCCAGCAGCCGACAGGGGTCCTACAATGAGCAGTTCTTC. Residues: CASSRQGSYNEQFF.

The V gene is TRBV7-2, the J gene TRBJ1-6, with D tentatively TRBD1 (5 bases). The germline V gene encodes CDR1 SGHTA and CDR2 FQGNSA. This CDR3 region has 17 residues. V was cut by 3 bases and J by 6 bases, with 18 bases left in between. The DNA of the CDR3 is TGTGCCAGCAGCTTTACCCGGGGGGGTATTACTAATTCACCCCTCCACTTT. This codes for CASSFTRGGITNSPLHF.

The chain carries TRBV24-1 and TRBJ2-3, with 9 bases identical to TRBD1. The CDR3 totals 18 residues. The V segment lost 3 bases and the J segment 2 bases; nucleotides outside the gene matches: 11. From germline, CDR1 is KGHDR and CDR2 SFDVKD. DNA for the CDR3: TGTGCCACCAGTGATCCCGCCCCGGGACAGGGAACCACAGATACGCAGTATTTT. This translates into CATSDPAPGQGTTDTQYF.

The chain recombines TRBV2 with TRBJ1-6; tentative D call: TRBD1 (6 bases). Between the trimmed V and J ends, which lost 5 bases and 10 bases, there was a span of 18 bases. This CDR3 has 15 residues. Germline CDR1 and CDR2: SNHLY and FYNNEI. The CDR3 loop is CASSPGARGGSPLHF. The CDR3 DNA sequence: TGTGCCAGCAGTCCCGGGGCGAGGGGGGGATCACCCCTCCACTTT.

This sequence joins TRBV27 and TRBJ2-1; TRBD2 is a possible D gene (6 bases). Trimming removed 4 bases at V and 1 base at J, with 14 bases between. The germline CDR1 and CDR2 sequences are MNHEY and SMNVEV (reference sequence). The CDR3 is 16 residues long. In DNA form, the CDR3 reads TGTGCCAGCAGTTGGAGGGCATCTATTTCCTACAATGAGCAGTTCTTC. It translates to CASSWRASISYNEQFF.

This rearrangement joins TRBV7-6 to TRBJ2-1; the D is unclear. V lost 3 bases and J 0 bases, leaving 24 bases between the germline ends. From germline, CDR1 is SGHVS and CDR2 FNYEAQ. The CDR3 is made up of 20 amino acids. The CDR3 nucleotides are TGTGCCAGCAGCTTTGGTAGTGCTGGTCGTGACTCTATCTCCTACAATGAGCAGTTCTTC. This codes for CASSFGSAGRDSISYNEQFF.

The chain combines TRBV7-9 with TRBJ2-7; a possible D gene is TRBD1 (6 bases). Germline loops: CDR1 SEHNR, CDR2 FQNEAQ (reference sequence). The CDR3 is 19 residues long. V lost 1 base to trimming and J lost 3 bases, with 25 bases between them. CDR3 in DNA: TGTGCCAGCAGCTTAGAGGGCAGGGGTGCATCCTTAAAATTCTACGAGCAGTACTTC. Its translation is CASSLEGRGASLKFYEQYF.

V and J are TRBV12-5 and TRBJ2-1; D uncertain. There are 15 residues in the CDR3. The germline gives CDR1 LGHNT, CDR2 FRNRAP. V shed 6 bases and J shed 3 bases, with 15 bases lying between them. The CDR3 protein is CASGSLGRNYNEQFF. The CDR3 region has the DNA TGTGCTAGTGGCTCCCTCGGGCGGAACTACAATGAGCAGTTCTTC.

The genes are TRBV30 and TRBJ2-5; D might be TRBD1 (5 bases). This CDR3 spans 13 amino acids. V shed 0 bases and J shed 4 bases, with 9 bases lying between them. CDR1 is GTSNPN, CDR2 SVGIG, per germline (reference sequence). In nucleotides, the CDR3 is TGTGCCTGGAGTGTAAGGCAGGGAGAGACCCAGTACTTC. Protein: CAWSVRQGETQYF.

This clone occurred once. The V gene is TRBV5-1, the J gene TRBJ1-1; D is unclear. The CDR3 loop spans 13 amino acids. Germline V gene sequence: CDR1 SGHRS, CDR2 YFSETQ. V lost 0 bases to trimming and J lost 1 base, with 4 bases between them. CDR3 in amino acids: CASSLEQNTEAFF. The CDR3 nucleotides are TGCGCCAGCAGCTTGGAGCAGAACACTGAAGCTTTCTTT.

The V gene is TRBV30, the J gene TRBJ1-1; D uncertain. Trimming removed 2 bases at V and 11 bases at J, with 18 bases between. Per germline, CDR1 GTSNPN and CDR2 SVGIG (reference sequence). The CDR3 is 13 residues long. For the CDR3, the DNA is TGTGCCTGGAGTCCCATGAATGTTCGTCGGGCTTTCTTT. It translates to CAWSPMNVRRAFF.

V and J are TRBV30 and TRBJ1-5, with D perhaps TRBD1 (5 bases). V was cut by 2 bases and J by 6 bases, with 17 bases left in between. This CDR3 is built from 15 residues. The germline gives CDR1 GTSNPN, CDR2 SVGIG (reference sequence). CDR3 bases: TGTGCCTGGAGTAGTGAAGGGGAGGGAGGTCAGCCCCAGCATTTT. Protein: CAWSSEGEGGQPQHF.

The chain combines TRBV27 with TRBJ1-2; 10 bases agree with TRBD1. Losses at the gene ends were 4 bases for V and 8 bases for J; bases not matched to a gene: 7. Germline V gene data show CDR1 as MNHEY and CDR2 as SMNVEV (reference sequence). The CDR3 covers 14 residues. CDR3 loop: CASSSGQGRRGYTF. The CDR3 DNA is TGTGCCAGCAGTTCGGGACAGGGGCGGAGGGGCTACACCTTC.

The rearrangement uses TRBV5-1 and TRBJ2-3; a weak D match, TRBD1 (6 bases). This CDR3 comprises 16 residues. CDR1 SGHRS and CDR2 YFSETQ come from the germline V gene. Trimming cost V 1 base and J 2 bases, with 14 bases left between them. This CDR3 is CASSLFFDRTTDTQYF. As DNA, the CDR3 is TGCGCCAGCAGCTTGTTTTTCGACAGGACCACAGATACGCAGTATTTT.

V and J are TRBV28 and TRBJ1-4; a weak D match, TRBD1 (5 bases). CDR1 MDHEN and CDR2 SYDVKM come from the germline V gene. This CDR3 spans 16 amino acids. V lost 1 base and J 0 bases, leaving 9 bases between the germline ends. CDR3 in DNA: TGTGCCAGCAGTTTATTGGGGGGACCAACTAATGAAAAACTGTTTTTT. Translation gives CASSLLGGPTNEKLFF.

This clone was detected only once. The CDR3 region has the DNA TGTGCCAGCAGGGGAGCGGGAGACCCCTACGAGCAGTACTTC. Amino acid sequence: CASRGAGDPYEQYF. The V call is TRBV28, the J call TRBJ2-7; 8 nucleotides line up with TRBD2. This CDR3 spans 14 amino acids. The J segment lost 2 bases and the V segment lost 6 bases, leaving 6 bases of the junction unmatched. Germline values: CDR1 MDHEN, CDR2 SYDVKM.

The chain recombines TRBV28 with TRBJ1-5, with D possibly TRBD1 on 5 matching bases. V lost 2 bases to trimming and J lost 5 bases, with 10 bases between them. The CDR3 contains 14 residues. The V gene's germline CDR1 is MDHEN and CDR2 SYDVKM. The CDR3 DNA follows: TGTGCCAGCAGTTTAGGGGCAGGTCATCAGCCCCAGCATTTT. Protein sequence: CASSLGAGHQPQHF.

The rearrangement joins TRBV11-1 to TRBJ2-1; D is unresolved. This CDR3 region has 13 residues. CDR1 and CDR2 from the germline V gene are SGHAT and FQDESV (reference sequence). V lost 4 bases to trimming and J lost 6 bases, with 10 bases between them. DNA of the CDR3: TGTGCCAGCAGCTCCCCCGACTCCAATGAGCAGTTCTTC. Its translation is CASSSPDSNEQFF.